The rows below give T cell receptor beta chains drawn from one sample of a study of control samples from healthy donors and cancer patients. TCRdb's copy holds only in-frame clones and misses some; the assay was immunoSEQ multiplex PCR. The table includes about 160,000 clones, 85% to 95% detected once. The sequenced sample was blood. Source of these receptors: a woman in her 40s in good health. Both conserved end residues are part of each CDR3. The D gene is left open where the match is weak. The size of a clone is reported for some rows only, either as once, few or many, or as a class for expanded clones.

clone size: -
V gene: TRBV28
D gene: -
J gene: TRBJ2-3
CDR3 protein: CASSFSRTDTQYF
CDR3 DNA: TGTGCCAGCAGTTTCAGTAGGACAGATACGCAGTATTTT

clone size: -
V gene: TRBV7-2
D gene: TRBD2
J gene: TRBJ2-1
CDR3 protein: CASSSASGGSYNEQFF
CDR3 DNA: TGTGCCAGCAGCTCCGCTAGCGGGGGCTCCTACAATGAGCAGTTCTTC

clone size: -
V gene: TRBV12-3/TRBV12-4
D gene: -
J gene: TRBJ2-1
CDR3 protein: CASGPNEQFF
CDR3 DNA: TGTGCCAGCGGCCCAAATGAGCAGTTCTTC

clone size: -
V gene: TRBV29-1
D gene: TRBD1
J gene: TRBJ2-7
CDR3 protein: CSVVGTGSYEQYF
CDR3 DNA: TGCAGCGTTGTTGGGACAGGCTCGTACGAGCAGTACTTC

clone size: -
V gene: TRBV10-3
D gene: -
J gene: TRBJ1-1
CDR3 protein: CAISVGSGDEAFF
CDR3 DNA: TGTGCCATCAGTGTTGGATCTGGGGATGAAGCTTTCTTT

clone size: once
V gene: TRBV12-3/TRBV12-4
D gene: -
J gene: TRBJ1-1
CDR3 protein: CASSWAEDTEAFF
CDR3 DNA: TGTGCCAGCAGTTGGGCGGAGGACACTGAAGCTTTCTTT

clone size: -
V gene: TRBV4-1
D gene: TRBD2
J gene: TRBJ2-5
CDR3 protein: CASSQGRGQETQYF
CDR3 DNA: TGCGCCAGCAGCCAAGGGCGGGGGCAAGAGACCCAGTACTTC

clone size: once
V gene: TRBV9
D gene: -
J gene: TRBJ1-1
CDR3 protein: CASSPRTGNTEAFF
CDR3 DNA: TGTGCCAGCAGCCCTCGGACGGGAAACACTGAAGCTTTCTTT

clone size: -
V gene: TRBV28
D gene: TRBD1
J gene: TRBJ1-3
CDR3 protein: CASIIGQGNAGNTIYF
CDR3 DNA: TGTGCCAGCATCATAGGACAGGGGAACGCTGGAAACACCATATATTTT

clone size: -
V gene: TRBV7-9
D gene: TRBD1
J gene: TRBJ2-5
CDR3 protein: CASSLVLFRDRDHLKTQYF
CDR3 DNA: TGTGCCAGCAGCTTAGTGCTATTCCGGGACAGAGACCACTTGAAGACCCAGTACTTC

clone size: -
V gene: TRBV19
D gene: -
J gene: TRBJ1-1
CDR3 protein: CASSGPINTEAFF
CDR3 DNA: TGTGCCAGTAGTGGACCGATCAACACTGAAGCTTTCTTT

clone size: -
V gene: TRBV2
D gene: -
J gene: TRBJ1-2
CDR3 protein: CASRGGLANYGYTF
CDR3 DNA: TGTGCCAGCAGAGGCGGTCTGGCTAACTATGGCTACACCTTC

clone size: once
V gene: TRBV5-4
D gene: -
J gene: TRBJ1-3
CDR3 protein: CASSLYIGPTYSGNTIYF
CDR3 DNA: TGTGCCAGCAGCTTGTATATCGGACCGACTTATTCTGGAAACACCATATATTTT

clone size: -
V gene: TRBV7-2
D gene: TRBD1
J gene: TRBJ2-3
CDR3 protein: CASSLIQTGAQYF
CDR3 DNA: TGTGCCAGCAGCTTAATACAGACAGGGGCGCAGTATTTT

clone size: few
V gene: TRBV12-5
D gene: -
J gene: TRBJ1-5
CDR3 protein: CASGLSYGDQPQHF
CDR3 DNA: TGTGCTAGTGGTTTGTCTTACGGGGATCAGCCCCAGCATTTT

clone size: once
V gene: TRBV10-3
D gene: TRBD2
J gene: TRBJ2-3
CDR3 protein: CAISRTSGSFSTDTQYF
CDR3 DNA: TGTGCCATCAGTAGGACTAGCGGGAGTTTCTCTACGGATACGCAGTATTTT

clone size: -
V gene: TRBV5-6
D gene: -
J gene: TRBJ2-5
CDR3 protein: CASSKGPTEETQYF
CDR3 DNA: TGTGCCAGCAGCAAGGGACCAACTGAAGAGACCCAGTACTTC

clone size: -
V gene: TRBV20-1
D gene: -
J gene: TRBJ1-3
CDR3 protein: CSVKVVDTIYF
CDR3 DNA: TGCAGTGTAAAGGTGGTAGACACCATATATTTT

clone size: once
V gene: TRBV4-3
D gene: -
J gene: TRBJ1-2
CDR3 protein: CASSQEGGTANYGYTF
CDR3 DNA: TGCGCCAGCAGCCAAGAGGGAGGTACAGCTAACTATGGCTACACCTTC

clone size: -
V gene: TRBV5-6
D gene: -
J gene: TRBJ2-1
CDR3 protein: CASSLGPGAYNEQFF
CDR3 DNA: TGTGCCAGCAGCTTGGGTCCGGGGGCCTACAATGAGCAGTTCTTC

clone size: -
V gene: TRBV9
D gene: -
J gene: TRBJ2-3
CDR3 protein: CASSVDGDTQYF
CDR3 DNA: TGTGCCAGCAGCGTAGATGGTGATACGCAGTATTTT

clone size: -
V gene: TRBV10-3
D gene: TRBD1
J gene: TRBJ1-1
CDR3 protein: CAIMGTGGGTEAFF
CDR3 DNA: TGTGCCATCATGGGGACAGGGGGTGGCACTGAAGCTTTCTTT

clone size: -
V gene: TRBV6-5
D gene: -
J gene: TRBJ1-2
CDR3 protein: CASSPSLAAGYGYTF
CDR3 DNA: TGTGCCAGCAGTCCTTCTTTAGCGGCAGGCTATGGCTACACCTTC

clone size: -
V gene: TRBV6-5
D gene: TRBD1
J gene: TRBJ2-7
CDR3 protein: CASSLRGRGQYEQYF
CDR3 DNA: TGTGCCAGCAGCCTCCGGGGCAGGGGGCAGTACGAGCAGTACTTC

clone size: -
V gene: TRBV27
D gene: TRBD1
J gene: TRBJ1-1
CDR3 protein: CASSLGTGTEAFF
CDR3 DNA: TGTGCCAGCAGTCTCGGGACAGGGACTGAAGCTTTCTTT

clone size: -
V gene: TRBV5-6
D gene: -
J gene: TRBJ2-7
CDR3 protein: CASSSKQGLVYEQYF
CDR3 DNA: TGTGCCAGCAGCTCTAAACAGGGATTGGTCTACGAGCAGTACTTC

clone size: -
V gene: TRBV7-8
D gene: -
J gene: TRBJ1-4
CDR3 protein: CASSPRPGATNEKLFF
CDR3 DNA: TGTGCCAGCAGCCCCCGCCCGGGGGCAACTAATGAAAAACTGTTTTTT

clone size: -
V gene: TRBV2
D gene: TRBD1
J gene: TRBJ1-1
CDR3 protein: CASRLTGTGARTEAFF
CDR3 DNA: TGTGCCAGCAGGTTGACCGGGACAGGGGCTCGGACTGAAGCTTTCTTT

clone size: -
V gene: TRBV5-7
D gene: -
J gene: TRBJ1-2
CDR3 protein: CASSLGPDQAGYTF
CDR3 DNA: TGTGCCAGCAGCCTAGGACCCGACCAGGCCGGCTACACCTTC

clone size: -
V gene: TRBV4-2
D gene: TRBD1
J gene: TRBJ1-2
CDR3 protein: CASSQETTGGAGYGYTF
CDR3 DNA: TGTGCCAGCAGCCAAGAAACCACAGGGGGCGCAGGCTATGGCTACACCTTC

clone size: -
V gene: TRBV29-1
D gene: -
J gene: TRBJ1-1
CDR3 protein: CSAGGAFVGRDAEAFF
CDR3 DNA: TGCAGCGCTGGGGGGGCGTTTGTGGGGCGAGACGCTGAAGCTTTCTTT

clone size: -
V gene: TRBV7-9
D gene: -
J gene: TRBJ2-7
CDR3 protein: CASSPRQALTSYEQYF
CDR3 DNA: TGTGCCAGCAGCCCTAGACAGGCCCTCACGTCCTACGAGCAGTACTTC

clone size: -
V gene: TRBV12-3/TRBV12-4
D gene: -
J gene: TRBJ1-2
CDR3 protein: CASSHAGSMGYTF
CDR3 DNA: TGTGCCAGCAGTCACGCAGGATCTATGGGCTACACCTTC

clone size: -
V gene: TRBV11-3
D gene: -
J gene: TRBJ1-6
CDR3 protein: CASSLDRDSPLHF
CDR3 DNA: TGTGCCAGCAGCTTAGACAGGGATTCACCCCTCCACTTT

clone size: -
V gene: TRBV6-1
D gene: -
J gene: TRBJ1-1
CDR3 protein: CASSDGVTEAFF
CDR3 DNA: TGTGCCAGCAGTGATGGGGTTACTGAAGCTTTCTTT

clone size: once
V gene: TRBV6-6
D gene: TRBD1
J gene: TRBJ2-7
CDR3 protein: CASSHPDFEYRGIVHEQYF
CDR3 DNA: TGTGCCAGCAGTCACCCCGACTTCGAATACAGGGGTATAGTCCACGAGCAGTACTTC

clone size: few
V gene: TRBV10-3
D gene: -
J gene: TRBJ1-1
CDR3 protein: CAISASENTEAFF
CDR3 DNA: TGTGCCATCAGTGCGTCGGAGAACACTGAAGCTTTCTTT

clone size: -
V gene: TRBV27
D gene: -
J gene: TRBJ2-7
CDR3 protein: CASSSRKFVGSSYEQYF
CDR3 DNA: TGTGCCAGCAGTTCTCGAAAATTCGTTGGTAGCTCCTACGAGCAGTACTTC

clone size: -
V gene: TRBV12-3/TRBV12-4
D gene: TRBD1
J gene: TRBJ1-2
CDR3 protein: CASSYRGSYGYTF
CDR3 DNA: TGTGCCAGCAGTTACAGGGGAAGCTATGGCTACACCTTC

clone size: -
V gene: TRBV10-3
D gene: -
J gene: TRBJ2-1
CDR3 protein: CAISESGQAYNEQFF
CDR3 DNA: TGTGCCATCAGTGAGTCTGGTCAGGCCTACAATGAGCAGTTCTTC

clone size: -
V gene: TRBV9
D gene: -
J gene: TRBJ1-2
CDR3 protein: CASSVDGTINYGYTF
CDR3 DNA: TGTGCCAGCAGCGTAGATGGGACAATCAACTATGGCTACACCTTC

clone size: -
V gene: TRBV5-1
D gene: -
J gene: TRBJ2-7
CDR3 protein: CASSLEGLPGYEQYF
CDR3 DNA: TGCGCCAGCAGCTTGGAAGGCCTCCCGGGCTACGAGCAGTACTTC

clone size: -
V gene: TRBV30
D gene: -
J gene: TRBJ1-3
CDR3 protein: CAWSVKPEGNTIYF
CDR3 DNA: TGTGCCTGGAGTGTAAAGCCAGAGGGAAACACCATATATTTT

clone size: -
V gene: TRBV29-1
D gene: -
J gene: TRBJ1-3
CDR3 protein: CSVYIGGGNTIYF
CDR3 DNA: TGCAGCGTTTACATTGGCGGTGGAAACACCATATATTTT

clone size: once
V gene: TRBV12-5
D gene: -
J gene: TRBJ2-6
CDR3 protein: CASGLVLWGFQSGANVLTF
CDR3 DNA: TGTGCTAGTGGTTTGGTACTGTGGGGGTTCCAATCTGGGGCCAACGTCCTGACTTTC

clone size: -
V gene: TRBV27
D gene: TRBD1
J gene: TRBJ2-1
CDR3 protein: CASSLLPGQPYNEQFF
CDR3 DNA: TGTGCCAGCAGTTTACTACCGGGACAGCCCTACAATGAGCAGTTCTTC

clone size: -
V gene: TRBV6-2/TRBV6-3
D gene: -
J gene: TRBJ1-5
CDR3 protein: CASSYSILRGTAQPQHF
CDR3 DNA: TGTGCCAGCAGTTACTCGATATTGAGGGGAACGGCGCAGCCCCAGCATTTT

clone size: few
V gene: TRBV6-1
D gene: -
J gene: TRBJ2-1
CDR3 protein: CASSDYLSSSYNEQFF
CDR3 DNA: TGTGCCAGCAGTGACTACTTATCAAGCTCCTACAATGAGCAGTTCTTC

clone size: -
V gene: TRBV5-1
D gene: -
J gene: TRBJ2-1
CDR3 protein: CASSLSGQEQFF
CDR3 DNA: TGCGCCAGCAGCTTATCTGGACAGGAGCAGTTCTTC

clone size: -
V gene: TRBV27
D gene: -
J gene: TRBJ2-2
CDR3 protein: CASSSTTRYTGELFF
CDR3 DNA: TGTGCCAGCAGTTCCACCACTAGATACACCGGGGAGCTGTTTTTT

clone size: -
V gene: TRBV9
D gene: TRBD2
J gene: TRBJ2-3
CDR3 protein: CASSVGASGVTDTQYF
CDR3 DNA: TGTGCCAGCAGCGTAGGCGCTAGCGGAGTCACAGATACGCAGTATTTT

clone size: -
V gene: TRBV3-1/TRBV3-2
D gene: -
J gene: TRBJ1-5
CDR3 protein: CASSLIGQPQHF
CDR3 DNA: TGTGCCAGCAGCCTAATAGGTCAGCCCCAGCATTTT

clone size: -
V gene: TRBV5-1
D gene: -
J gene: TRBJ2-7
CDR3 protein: CASSLEAASSYEQYF
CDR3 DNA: TGCGCCAGCAGCTTGGAAGCAGCGAGCTCCTACGAGCAGTACTTC